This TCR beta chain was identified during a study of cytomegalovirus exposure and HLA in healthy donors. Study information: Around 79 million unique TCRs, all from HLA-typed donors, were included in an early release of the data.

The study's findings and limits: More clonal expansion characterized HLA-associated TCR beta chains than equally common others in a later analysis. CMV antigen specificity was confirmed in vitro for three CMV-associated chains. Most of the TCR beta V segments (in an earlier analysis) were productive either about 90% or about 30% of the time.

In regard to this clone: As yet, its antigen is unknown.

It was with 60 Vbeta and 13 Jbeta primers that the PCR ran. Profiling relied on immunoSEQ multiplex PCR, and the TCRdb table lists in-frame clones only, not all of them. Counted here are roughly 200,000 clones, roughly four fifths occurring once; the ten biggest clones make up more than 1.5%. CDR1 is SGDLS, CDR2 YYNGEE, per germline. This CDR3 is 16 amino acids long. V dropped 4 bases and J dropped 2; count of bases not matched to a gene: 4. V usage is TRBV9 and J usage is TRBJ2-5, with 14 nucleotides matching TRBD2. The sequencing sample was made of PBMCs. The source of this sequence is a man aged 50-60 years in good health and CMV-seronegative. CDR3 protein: CASSLGTSGGQETQYF. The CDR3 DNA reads TGTGCCAGCAGCCTTGGGACTAGCGGGGGACAAGAGACCCAGTACTTC.